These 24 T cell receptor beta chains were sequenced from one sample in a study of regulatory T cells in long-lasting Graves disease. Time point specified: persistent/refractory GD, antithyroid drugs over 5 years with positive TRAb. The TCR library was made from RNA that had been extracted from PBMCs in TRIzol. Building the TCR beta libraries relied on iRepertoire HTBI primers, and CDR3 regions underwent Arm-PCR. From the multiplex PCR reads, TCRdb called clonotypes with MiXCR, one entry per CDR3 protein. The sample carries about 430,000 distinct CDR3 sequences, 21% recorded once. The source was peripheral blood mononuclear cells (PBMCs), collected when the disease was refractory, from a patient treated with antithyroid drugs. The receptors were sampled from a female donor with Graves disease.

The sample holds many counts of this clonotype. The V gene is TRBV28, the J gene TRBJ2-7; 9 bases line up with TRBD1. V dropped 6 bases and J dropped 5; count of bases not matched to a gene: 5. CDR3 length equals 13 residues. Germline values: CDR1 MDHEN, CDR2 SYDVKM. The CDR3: CASRTTGGHEQYF. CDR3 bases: TGTGCCAGCAGGACCACAGGGGGCCACGAGCAGTACTTC.

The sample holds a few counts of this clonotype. In nucleotides, the CDR3 is TGTGCCAGCAGGCGGGATGGAGGCACCGGGGAGCTGTTTTTT. It encodes CASRRDGGTGELFF. The V call is TRBV6-4, the J call TRBJ2-2; D is possibly TRBD2 (6 bases). Germline values: CDR1 MRHNA, CDR2 SNTAGT. The V gene lost 6 bases and the J gene lost 4 bases, with 12 bases spanning the gap. CDR3 length: 14 residues.

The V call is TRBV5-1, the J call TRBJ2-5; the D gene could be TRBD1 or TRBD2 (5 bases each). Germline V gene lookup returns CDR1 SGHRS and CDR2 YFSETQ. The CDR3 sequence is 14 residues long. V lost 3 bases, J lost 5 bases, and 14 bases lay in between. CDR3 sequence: CASSSGTKGETQYF. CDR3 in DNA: TGCGCCAGCAGCTCCGGGACCAAGGGTGAGACCCAGTACTTC.

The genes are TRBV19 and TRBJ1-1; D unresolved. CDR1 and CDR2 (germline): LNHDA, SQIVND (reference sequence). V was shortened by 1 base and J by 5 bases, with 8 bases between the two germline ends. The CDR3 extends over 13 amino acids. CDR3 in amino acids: CASSIGWRTEAFF. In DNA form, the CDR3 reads TGTGCCAGTAGTATAGGATGGCGTACTGAAGCTTTCTTT.

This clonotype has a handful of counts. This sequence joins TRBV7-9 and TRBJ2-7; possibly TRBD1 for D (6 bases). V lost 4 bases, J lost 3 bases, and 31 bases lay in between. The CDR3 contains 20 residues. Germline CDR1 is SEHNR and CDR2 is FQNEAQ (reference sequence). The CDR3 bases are TGTGCCAGCAGCTCCTTACAGGGAAAACCCTCGGCAGGCTTCATCTACGAGCAGTACTTC. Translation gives CASSSLQGKPSAGFIYEQYF.

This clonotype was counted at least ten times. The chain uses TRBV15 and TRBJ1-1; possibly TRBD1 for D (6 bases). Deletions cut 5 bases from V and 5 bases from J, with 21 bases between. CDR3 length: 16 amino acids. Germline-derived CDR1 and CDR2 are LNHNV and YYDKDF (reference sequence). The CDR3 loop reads CATSGRGLGAGTEAFF. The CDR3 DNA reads TGTGCCACCAGCGGGCGCGGACTGGGGGCGGGAACTGAAGCTTTCTTT.

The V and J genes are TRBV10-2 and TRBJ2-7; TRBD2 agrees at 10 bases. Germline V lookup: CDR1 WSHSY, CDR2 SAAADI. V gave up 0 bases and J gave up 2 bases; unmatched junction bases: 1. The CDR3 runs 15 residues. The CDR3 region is CASSESTSGPYEQYF. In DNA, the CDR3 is TGCGCCAGCAGTGAGTCGACTAGCGGGCCCTACGAGCAGTACTTC.

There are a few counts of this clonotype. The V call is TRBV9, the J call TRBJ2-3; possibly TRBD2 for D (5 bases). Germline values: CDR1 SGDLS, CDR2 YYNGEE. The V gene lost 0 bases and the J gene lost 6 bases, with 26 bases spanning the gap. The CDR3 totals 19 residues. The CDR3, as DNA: TGTGCCAGCAGCGTAGATCCCACATCTAGCATCCCAAAGACCGATACGCAGTATTTT. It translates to CASSVDPTSSIPKTDTQYF.

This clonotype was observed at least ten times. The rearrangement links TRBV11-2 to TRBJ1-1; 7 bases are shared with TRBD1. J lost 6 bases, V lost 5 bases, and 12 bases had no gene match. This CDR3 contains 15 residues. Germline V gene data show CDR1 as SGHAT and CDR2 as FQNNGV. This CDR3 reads CASSANRGIGAEAFF. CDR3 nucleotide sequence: TGTGCCAGCAGCGCAAACAGGGGTATAGGCGCTGAAGCTTTCTTT.

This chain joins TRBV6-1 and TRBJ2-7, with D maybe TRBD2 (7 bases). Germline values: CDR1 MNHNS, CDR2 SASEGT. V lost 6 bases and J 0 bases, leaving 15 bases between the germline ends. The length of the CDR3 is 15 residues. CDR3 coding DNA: TGTGCCAGCAGGGGGGGGGGGCCCTCCTCCTACGAGCAGTACTTC. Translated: CASRGGGPSSYEQYF.

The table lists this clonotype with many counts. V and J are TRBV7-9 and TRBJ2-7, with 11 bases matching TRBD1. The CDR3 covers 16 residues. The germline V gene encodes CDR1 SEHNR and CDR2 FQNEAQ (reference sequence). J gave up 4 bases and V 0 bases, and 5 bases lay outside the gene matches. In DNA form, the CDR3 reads TGTGCCAGCAGCTTAGCGCGGACAGGGGGCGGGTACGAGCAGTACTTC. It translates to CASSLARTGGGYEQYF.

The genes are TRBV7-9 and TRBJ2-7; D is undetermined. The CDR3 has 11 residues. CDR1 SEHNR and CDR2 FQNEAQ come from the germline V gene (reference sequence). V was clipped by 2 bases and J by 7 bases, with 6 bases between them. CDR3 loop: CASSLRAEQYF. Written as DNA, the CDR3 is TGTGCCAGCAGCTTACGGGCGGAGCAGTACTTC.

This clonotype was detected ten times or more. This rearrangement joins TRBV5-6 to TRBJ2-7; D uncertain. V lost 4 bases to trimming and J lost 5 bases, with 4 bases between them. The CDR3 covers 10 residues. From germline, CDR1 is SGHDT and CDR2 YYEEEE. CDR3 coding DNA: TGTGCCAGCAGCCTGCACGAGCAGTACTTC. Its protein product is CASSLHEQYF.

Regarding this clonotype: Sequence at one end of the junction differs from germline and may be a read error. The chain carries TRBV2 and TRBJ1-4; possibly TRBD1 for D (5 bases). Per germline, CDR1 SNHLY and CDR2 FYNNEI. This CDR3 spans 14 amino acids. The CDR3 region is CASSVGDRGEKLVF. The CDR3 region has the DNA TGTGCCAGCAGTGTTGGAGACAGAGGCGAAAAACTGGTTTTT.

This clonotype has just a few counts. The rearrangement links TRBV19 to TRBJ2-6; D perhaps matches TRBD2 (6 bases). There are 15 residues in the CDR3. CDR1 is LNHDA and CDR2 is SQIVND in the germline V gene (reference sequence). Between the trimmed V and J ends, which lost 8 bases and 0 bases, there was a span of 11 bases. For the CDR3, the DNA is TGTGCCAGTGGGGTGGGGGGCTCTGGGGCCAACGTCCTGACTTTC. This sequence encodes CASGVGGSGANVLTF.

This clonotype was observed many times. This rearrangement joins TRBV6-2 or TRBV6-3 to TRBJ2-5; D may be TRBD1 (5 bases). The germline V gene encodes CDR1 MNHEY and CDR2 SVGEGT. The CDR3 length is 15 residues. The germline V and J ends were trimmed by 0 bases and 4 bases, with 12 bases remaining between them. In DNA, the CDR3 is TGTGCCAGCAGTTACTCGTGGACACGCCCAGAGACCCAGTACTTC. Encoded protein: CASSYSWTRPETQYF.

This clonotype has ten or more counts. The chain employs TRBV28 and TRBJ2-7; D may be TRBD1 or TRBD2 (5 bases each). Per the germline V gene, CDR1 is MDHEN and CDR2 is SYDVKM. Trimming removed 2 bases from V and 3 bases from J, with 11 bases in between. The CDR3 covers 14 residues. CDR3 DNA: TGTGCCAGCAGTTTACGGGGTAGGGGCTACGAGCAGTACTTC. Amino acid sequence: CASSLRGRGYEQYF.

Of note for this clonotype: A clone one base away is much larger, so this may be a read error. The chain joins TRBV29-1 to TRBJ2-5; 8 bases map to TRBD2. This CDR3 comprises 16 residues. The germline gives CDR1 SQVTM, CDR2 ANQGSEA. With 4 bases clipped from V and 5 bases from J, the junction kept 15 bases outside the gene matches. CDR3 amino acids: CSVAKETGGPGETQYF. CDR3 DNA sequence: TGCAGCGTTGCAAAGGAAACGGGAGGGCCGGGTGAGACCCAGTACTTC.

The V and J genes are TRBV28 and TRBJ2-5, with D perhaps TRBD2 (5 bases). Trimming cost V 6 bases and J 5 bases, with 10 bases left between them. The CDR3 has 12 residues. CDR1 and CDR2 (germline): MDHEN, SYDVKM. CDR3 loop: CASSGIAETQYF. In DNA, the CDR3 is TGTGCCAGCAGCGGGATCGCGGAGACCCAGTACTTC.

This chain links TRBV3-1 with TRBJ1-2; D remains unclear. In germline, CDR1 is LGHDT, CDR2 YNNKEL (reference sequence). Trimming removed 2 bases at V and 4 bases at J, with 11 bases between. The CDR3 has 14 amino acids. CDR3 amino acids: CASSQSGDGYGYTF. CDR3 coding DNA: TGTGCCAGCAGCCAATCTGGGGATGGCTATGGCTACACCTTC.

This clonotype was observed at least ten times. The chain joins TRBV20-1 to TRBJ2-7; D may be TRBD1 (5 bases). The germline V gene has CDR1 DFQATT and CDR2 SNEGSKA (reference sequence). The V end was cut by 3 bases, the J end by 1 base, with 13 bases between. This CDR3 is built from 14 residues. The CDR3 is CSASLGARSYEQYF. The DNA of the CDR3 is TGCAGTGCTAGCTTAGGGGCGCGATCCTACGAGCAGTACTTC.

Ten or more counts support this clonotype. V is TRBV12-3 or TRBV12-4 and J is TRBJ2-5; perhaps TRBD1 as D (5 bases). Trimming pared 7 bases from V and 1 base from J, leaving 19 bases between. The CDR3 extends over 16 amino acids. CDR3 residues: CASTFRYRQPQETQYF. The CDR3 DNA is TGTGCCAGCACCTTTCGCTACAGGCAACCCCAAGAGACCCAGTACTTC.

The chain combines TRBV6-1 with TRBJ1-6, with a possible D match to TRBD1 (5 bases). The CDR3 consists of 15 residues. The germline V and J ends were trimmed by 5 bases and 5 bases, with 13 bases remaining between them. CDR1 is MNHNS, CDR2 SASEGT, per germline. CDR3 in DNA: TGTGCCAGCAGTACCTGGGACGGCGATAATTCACCCCTCCACTTT. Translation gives CASSTWDGDNSPLHF.

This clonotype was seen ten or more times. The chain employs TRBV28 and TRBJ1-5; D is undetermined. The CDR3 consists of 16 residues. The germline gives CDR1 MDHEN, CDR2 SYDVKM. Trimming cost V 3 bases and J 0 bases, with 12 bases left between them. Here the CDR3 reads CASSFSLLYSNQPQHF. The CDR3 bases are TGTGCCAGCAGTTTCAGTCTACTTTATAGCAATCAGCCCCAGCATTTT.